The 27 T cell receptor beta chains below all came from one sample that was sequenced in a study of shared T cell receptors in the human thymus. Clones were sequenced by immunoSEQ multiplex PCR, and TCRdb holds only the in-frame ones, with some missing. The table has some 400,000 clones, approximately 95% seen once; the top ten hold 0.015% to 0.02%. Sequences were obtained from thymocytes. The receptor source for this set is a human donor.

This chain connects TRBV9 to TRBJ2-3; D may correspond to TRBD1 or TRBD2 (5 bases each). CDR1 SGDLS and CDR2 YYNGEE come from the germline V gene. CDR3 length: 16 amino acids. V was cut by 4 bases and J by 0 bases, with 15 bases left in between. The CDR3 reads CASSPRRGTSTDTQYF. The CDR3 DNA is TGTGCCAGCAGCCCCCGAAGAGGGACCAGCACAGATACGCAGTATTTT.

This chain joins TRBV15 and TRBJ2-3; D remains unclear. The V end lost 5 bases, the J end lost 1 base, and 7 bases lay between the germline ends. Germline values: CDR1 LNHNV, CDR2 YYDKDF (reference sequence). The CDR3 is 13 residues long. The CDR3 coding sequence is TGTGCCACCAGCGGCGTGGGCACAGATACGCAGTATTTT. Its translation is CATSGVGTDTQYF.

CDR3 bases: TGCGCCAGCAGCCCGGGGAGGGGGCTTGGGACCCAGTACTTC. Amino acids: CASSPGRGLGTQYF. V is TRBV4-1 and J is TRBJ2-5; the D call may be TRBD1 or TRBD2 (7 bases each). The CDR3 is 14 residues long. In germline, CDR1 is MGHRA, CDR2 YSYEKL. Between the trimmed V and J ends, which lost 4 bases and 7 bases, there was a span of 16 bases.

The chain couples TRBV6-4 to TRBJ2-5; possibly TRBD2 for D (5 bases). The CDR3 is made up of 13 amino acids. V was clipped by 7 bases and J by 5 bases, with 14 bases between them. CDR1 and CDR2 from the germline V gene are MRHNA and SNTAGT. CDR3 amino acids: CASTLTSRETQYF. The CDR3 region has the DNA TGTGCCAGCACCCTAACTAGTAGGGAGACCCAGTACTTC.

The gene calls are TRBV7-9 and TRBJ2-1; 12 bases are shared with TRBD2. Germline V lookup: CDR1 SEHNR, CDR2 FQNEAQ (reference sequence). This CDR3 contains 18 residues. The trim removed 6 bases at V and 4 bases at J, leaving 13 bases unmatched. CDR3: CASSPPPRLAGVYNEQFF. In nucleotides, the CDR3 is TGTGCCAGCAGTCCGCCCCCAAGACTAGCGGGAGTTTACAATGAGCAGTTCTTC.

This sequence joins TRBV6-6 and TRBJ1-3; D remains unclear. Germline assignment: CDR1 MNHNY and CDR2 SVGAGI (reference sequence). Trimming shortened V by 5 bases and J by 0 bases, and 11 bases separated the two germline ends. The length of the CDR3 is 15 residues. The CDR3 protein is CASSPTPVSGNTIYF. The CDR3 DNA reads TGTGCCAGCAGTCCCACACCAGTCTCTGGAAACACCATATATTTT.

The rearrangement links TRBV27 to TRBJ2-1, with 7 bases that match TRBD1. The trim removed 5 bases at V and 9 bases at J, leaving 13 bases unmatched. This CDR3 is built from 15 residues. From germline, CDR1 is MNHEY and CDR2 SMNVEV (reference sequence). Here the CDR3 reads CASSPVRTGRGEQFF. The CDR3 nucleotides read TGTGCCAGCAGTCCCGTCCGGACAGGTCGGGGTGAGCAGTTCTTC.

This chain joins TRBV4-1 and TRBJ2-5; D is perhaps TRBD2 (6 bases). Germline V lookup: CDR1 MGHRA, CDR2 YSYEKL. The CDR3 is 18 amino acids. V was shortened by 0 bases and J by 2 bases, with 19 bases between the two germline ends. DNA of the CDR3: TGCGCCAGCAGCCAAGATAAGGGAGGACCACCCCAGCAAGAGACCCAGTACTTC. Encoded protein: CASSQDKGGPPQQETQYF.

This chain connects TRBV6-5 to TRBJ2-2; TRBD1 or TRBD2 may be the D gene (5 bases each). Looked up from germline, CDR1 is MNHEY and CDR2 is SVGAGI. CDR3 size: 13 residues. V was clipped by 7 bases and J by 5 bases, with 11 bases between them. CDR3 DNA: TGTGCCAGCATACGTGGGGGAACCGGGGAGCTGTTTTTT. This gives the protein CASIRGGTGELFF.

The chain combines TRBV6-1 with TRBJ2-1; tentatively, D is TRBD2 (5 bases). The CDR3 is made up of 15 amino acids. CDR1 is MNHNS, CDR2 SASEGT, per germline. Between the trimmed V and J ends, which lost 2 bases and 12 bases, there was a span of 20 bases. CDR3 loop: CASSEWASQRYGQFF. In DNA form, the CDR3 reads TGTGCCAGCAGTGAATGGGCTAGTCAGCGGTATGGGCAGTTCTTC.

This chain's CDR3 is CACSLSTPRETQYF. The CDR3, as DNA: TGTGCCTGTTCTCTATCGACTCCTAGAGAGACCCAGTACTTC. This sequence joins TRBV28 and TRBJ2-5, with D unclear. Germline values: CDR1 MDHEN, CDR2 SYDVKM. The CDR3 consists of 14 residues. Trimming removed 11 bases from V and 4 bases from J, with 20 bases in between. The full variable domain, in which reference TRBV28 and TRBJ2-5 provide the parts outside the CDR3, is DVKVTQSSRYLVKRTGEKVFLECVQDMDHENMFWYRQDPGLGLRLIYFSYDVKMKEKGDIPEGYSVSREKKERFSLILESASTNQTSMYLCACSLSTPRETQYFGPGTRLLVL.

As DNA, the CDR3 is TGTGCCAGCAGCTCGCAGGGGTGGGGCACTGAAGCTTTCTTT. Encoded protein: CASSSQGWGTEAFF. V gene TRBV5-6 combines with J gene TRBJ1-1; the D gene is possibly TRBD1 (6 bases). Trimming pared 3 bases from V and 4 bases from J, leaving 13 bases between. Germline CDR1 is SGHDT and CDR2 is YYEEEE. The CDR3 runs to 14 residues.

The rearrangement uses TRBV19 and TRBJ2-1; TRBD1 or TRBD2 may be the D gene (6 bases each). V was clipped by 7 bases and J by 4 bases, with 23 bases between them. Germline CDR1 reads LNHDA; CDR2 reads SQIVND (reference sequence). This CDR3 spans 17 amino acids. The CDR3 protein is CASTLCGIGTSYNEQFF. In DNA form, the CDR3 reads TGTGCCAGTACCCTCTGCGGGATCGGGACATCTTACAATGAGCAGTTCTTC.

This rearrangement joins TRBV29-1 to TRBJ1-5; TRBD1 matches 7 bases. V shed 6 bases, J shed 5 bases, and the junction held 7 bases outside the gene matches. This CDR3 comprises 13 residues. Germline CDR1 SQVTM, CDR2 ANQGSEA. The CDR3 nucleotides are TGCAGCGTCCTCCAGGGGGGGGATCAGCCCCAGCATTTT. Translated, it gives CSVLQGGDQPQHF.

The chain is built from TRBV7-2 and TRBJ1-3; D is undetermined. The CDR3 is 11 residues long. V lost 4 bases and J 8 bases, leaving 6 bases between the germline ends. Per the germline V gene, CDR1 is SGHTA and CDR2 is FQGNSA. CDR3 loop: CASSSRDTIYF. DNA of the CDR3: TGTGCCAGCAGCTCTCGAGACACCATATATTTT.

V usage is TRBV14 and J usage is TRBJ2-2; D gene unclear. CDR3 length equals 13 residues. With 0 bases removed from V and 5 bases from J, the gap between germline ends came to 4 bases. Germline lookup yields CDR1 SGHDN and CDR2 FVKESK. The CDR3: CASSQERTGELFF. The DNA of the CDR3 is TGTGCCAGCAGCCAAGAGCGGACCGGGGAGCTGTTTTTT.

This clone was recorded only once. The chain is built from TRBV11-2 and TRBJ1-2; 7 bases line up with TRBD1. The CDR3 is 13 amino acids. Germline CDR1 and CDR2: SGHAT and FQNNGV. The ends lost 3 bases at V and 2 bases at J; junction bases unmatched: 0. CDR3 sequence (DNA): TGTGCCAGCAGCTTGGGACAGAACTATGGCTACACCTTC. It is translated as CASSLGQNYGYTF.

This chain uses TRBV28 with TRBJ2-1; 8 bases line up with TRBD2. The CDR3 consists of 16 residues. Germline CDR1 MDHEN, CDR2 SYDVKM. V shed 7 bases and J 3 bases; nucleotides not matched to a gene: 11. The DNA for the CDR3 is TGTGCCAGCACCATCTCCTCTAGCGGGTACTACAATGAGCAGTTCTTC. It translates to CASTISSSGYYNEQFF.

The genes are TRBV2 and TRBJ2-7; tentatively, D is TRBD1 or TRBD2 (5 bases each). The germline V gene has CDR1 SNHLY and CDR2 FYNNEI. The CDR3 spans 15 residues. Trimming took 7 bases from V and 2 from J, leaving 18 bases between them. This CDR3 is CASTNGAQRPYEQYF. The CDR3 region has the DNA TGTGCCAGCACTAACGGGGCACAGCGACCCTACGAGCAGTACTTC.

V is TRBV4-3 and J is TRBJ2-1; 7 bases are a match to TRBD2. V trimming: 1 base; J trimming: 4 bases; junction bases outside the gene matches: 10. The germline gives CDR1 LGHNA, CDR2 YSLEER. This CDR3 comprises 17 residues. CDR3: CASSQGGRRENYNEQFF. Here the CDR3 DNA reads TGCGCCAGCAGCCAAGGCGGGCGGCGGGAGAATTACAATGAGCAGTTCTTC.

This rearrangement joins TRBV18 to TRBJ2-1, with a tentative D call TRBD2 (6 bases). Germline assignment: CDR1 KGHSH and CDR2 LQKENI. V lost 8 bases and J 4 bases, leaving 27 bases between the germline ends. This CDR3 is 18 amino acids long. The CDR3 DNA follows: TGTGCCAGCCCCCCCTCTGGGGCGGGCGGGGAGATTTACAATGAGCAGTTCTTC. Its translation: CASPPSGAGGEIYNEQFF.

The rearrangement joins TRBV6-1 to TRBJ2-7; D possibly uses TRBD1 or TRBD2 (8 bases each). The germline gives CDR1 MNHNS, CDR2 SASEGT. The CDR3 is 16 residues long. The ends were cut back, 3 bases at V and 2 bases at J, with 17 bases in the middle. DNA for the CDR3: TGTGCCAGCAGTGACGGGGGGGACAGGTTACCCTACGAGCAGTACTTC. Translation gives CASSDGGDRLPYEQYF.

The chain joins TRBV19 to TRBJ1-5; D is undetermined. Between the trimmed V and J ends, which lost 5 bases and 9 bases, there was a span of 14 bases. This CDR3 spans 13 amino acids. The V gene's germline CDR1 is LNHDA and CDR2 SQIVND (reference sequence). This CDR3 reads CASSPSILVPQHF. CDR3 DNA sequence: TGTGCCAGTAGTCCTTCAATTCTAGTGCCCCAGCATTTT.

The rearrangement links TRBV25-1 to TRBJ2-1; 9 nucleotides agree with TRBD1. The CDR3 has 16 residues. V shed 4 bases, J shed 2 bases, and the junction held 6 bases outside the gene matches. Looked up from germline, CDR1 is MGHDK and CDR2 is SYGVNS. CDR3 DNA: TGTGCCAGCAGTGCCAGGACAGGGGTCGCCTACAATGAGCAGTTCTTC. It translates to CASSARTGVAYNEQFF.

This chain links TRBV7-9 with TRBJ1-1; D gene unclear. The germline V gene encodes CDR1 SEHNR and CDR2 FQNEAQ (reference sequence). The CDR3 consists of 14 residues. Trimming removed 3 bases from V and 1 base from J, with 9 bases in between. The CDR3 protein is CASSLDFPNTEAFF. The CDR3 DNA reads TGTGCCAGCAGCTTGGACTTCCCGAACACTGAAGCTTTCTTT.

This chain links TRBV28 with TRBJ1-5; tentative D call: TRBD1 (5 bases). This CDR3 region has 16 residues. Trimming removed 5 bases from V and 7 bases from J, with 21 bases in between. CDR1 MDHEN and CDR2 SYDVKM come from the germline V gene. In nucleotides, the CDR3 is TGTGCCAGCAGTCTAACCTCGGGACTTAAAGCCCAGCCCCAGCATTTT. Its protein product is CASSLTSGLKAQPQHF.

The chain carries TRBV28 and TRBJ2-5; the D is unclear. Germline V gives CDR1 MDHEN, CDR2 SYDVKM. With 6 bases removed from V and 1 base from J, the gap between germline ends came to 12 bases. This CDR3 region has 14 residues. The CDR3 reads CASRSLACQETQYF. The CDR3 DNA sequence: TGTGCCAGCAGGTCGTTGGCGTGCCAAGAGACCCAGTACTTC.